A selection of T cell receptor beta chains follows, all from one sample in a study of shared clonotypes between healthy human individuals. Sequenced by immunoSEQ multiplex PCR; TCRdb stores in-frame clones only, minus some. The sample records 450,000 to 500,000 clones, roughly four fifths being singletons. The sequencing input was PBMCs. These receptors were collected from a woman between 35 and 50 years old in good health. Some clones in this sample may be carry-over from other donors' samples. CDR3s include the opening cysteine and the closing phenylalanine or tryptophan. The D gene is left open where the match is weak. Where a row states a size, it is once, few, many or the class of an expanded clone; other rows omit it.

cdr3_aa cdr3_nt j_call d_call clone_size v_call
CASSKFGPSRAQYF TGTGCCAGCAGCAAGTTCGGCCCATCAAGGGCGCAGTACTTC TRBJ2-7 NA NA TRBV21-1
CASSLRAGQSSYNEQFF TGTGCCAGCAGCTTAAGAGCGGGACAGAGCTCCTACAATGAGCAGTTCTTC TRBJ2-1 NA NA TRBV7-9
CASSEALGGGNEKLFF TGTGCCAGCAGTGAAGCGCTCGGGGGGGGAAATGAAAAACTGTTTTTT TRBJ1-4 NA once TRBV6-1
CASSEIRGGGVNGYTF TGTGCCAGCAGTGAAATTCGTGGAGGGGGCGTCAATGGCTACACCTTC TRBJ1-2 TRBD1 NA TRBV6-1
CASRESARETQYF TGTGCCAGCCGAGAATCCGCTAGAGAGACCCAGTACTTC TRBJ2-5 NA NA TRBV6-1
CASSVSYPNTGELFF TGTGCCAGCAGTGTTTCTTACCCGAACACCGGGGAGCTGTTTTTT TRBJ2-2 NA NA TRBV6-1
CASSEDTHYEQYF TGCGCCAGCAGCGAAGACACCCACTACGAGCAGTACTTC TRBJ2-7 NA many TRBV5-1
CASSLFTGTGEYTEAFF TGTGCCAGCAGTTTATTCACCGGGACAGGGGAATACACTGAAGCTTTCTTT TRBJ1-1 TRBD1 NA TRBV28
CASSGPRVSGNTIYF TGTGCCAGCAGTGGCCCCAGGGTCTCTGGAAACACCATATATTTT TRBJ1-3 NA NA TRBV6-1
CASSFATSGGEQYF TGTGCCAGCAGCTTCGCTACTAGCGGGGGCGAGCAGTACTTC TRBJ2-7 TRBD2 few TRBV5-5
CASSEQGSGNTIYF TGTGCCAGCAGCGAACAGGGATCTGGAAACACCATATATTTT TRBJ1-3 NA NA TRBV2
CASSLDLLAGSTDTQYF TGTGCCAGCAGCTTAGACCTCCTAGCGGGAAGCACAGATACGCAGTATTTT TRBJ2-3 TRBD2 NA TRBV5-4
CASSPSGGRALNEQFF TGTGCCAGCAGCCCCTCTGGCGGGAGGGCGCTTAATGAGCAGTTCTTC TRBJ2-1 TRBD2 NA TRBV7-9
CASKTGVQNTEAFF TGTGCCAGCAAAACAGGGGTCCAGAACACTGAAGCTTTCTTT TRBJ1-1 TRBD1 NA TRBV2
CASSPWAGGDEQYF TGTGCCAGCAGCCCGTGGGCAGGGGGGGACGAGCAGTACTTC TRBJ2-7 NA NA TRBV7-2
CASSPGQDYHEQYF TGTGCCAGCAGCCCGGGACAGGACTACCACGAGCAGTACTTC TRBJ2-7 TRBD1 NA TRBV7-6
CASSQPTRATAYQETQYF TGCGCCAGCAGCCAACCCACTAGAGCCACCGCGTACCAAGAGACCCAGTACTTC TRBJ2-5 NA NA TRBV4-1
CASSYSASPTYEQYF TGTGCCAGCAGTTACTCGGCGAGTCCGACCTACGAGCAGTACTTC TRBJ2-7 NA NA TRBV6-6
CASSLGQNYEQYF TGCGCCAGCAGCTTGGGACAGAACTACGAGCAGTACTTC TRBJ2-7 NA once TRBV5-1
CASSVLLGNTGELFF TGTGCCAGCAGCGTATTGCTAGGTAACACCGGGGAGCTGTTTTTT TRBJ2-2 NA NA TRBV9